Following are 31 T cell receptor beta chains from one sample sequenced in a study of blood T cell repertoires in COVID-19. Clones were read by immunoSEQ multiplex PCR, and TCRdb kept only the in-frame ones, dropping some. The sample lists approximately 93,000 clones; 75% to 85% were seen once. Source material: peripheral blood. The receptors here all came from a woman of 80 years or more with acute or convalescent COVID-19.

DNA of the CDR3: TGTGCCAGCAGCTTATCACAGGGAGGGTTCACTGAAGCTTTCTTT. This gives the protein CASSLSQGGFTEAFF. This sequence joins TRBV7-2 and TRBJ1-1, with D possibly TRBD1 on 6 matching bases. The germline gives CDR1 SGHTA, CDR2 FQGNSA. The germline V and J ends were trimmed by 2 bases and 4 bases, with 14 bases remaining between them. This CDR3 is 15 amino acids long. Looking up the rest from reference TRBV7-2 and TRBJ1-1 gives the full variable domain: GAGVSQSPSNKVTEKGKDVELRCDPISGHTALYWYRQSLGQGLEFLIYFQGNSAPDKSGLPSDRFSAERTGGSVSTLTIQRTQQEDSAVYLCASSLSQGGFTEAFFGQGTRLTVV.

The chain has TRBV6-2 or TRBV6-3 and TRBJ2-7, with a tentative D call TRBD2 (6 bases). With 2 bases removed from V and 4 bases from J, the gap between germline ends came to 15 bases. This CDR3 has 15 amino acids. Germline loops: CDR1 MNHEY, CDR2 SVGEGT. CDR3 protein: CASSYTGEALYEQYF. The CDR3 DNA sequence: TGTGCCAGCAGTTACACGGGGGAGGCCCTTTACGAGCAGTACTTC.

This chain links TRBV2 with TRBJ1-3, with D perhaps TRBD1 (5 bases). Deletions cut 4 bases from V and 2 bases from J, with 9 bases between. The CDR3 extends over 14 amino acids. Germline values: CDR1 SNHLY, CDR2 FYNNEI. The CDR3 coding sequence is TGTGCCAGCAGTGTGATGACAGCTGGAAACACCATATATTTT. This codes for CASSVMTAGNTIYF. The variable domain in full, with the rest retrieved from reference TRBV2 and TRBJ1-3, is EPEVTQTPSHQVTQMGQEVILRCVPISNHLYFYWYRQILGQKVEFLVSFYNNEISEKSEIFDDQFSVERPDGSNFTLKIRSTKLEDSAMYFCASSVMTAGNTIYFGEGSWLTVV.

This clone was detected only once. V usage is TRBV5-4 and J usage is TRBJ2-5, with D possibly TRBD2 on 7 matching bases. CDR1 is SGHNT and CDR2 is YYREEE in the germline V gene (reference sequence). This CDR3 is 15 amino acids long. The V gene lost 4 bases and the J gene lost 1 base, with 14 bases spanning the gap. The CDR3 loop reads CASSPKGGLQETQYF. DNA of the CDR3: TGTGCCAGCAGCCCCAAGGGGGGGCTCCAAGAGACCCAGTACTTC.

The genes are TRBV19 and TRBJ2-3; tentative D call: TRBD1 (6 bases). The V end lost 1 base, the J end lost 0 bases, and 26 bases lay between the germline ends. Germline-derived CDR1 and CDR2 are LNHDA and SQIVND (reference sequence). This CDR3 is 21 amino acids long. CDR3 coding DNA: TGTGCCAGTAGTATAGCCCCGACAGGACATCAACGCTTTACTAGCACAGATACGCAGTATTTT. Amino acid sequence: CASSIAPTGHQRFTSTDTQYF.

The CDR3 loop is CASSGSNTDTQYF. The CDR3 coding sequence is TGTGCCAGCAGCGGGTCTAACACAGATACGCAGTATTTT. The rearrangement uses TRBV9 and TRBJ2-3, with D uncertain. This CDR3 is 13 amino acids long. Germline V gene data show CDR1 as SGDLS and CDR2 as YYNGEE. Trimming stripped 3 bases from V and 2 bases from J, with 7 bases between. The variable domain in full, completed from reference TRBV9 and TRBJ2-3, reads DSGVTQTPKHLITATGQRVTLRCSPRSGDLSVYWYQQSLDQGLQFLIQYYNGEERAKGNILERFSAQQFPDLHSELNLSSLELGDSALYFCASSGSNTDTQYFGPGTRLTVL.

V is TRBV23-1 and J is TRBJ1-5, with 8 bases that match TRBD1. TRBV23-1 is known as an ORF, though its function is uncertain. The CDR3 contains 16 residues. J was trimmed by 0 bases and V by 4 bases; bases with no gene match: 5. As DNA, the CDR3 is TGCGCCAGCAGTCCCCCGACAGGGGCTAGCAATCAGCCCCAGCATTTT. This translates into CASSPPTGASNQPQHF.

As DNA, the CDR3 is TGCAGCGATGGATCCTTTGACAGGGGGGGCGTTGGCTACACCTTC. Translated, it gives CSDGSFDRGGVGYTF. The chain joins TRBV29-1 to TRBJ1-2; 9 positions agree with TRBD1. The V segment lost 7 bases and the J segment 7 bases; nucleotides outside the gene matches: 16. This CDR3 region has 15 residues. CDR1 and CDR2 (germline): SQVTM, ANQGSEA.

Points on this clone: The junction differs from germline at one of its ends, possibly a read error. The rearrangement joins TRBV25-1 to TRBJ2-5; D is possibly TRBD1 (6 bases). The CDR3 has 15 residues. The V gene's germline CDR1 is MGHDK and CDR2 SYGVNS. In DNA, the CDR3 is TGTGCCAGCAGGGAATCACAGGGCCCCCAAGAGACCCAGTACTTC. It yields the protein CASRESQGPQETQYF.

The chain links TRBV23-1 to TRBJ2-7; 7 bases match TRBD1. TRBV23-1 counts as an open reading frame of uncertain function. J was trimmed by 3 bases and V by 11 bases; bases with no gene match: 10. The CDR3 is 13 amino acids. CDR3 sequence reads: CALKTGRHYEQYF. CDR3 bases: TGCGCCCTTAAGACAGGGCGTCACTACGAGCAGTACTTC.

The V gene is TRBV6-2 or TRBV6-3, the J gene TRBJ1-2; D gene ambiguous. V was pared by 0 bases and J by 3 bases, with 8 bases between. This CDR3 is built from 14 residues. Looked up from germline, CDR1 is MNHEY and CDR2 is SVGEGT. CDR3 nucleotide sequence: TGTGCCAGCAGTTACTCCGGGTTCGACTATGGCTACACCTTC. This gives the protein CASSYSGFDYGYTF.

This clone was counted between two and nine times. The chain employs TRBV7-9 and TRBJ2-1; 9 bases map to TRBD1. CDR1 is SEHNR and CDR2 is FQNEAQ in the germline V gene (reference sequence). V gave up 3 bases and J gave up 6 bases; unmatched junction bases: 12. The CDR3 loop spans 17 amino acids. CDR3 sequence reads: CASSFGTGIPFRNEQFF. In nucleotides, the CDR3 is TGTGCCAGCAGCTTCGGGACAGGGATCCCTTTCCGCAATGAGCAGTTCTTC. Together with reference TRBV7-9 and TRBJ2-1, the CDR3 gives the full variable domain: DTGVSQNPRHKITKRGQNVTFRCDPISEHNRLYWYRQTLGQGPEFLTYFQNEAQLEKSRLLSDRFSAERPKGSFSTLEIQRTEQGDSAMYLCASSFGTGIPFRNEQFFGPGTRLTVL.

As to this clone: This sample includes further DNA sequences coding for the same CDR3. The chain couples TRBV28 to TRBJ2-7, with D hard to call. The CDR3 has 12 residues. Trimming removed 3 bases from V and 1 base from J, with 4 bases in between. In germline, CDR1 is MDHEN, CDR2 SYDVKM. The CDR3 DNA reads TGTGCCAGCAGTTTGAGTTCCTACGAGCAGTACTTC. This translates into CASSLSSYEQYF.

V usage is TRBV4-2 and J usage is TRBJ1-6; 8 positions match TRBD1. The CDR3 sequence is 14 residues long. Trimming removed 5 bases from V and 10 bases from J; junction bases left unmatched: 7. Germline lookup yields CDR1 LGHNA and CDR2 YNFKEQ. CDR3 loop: CASSRQTGGSPLHF. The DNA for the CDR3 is TGTGCCAGCAGCAGACAAACAGGGGGATCACCCCTCCACTTT.

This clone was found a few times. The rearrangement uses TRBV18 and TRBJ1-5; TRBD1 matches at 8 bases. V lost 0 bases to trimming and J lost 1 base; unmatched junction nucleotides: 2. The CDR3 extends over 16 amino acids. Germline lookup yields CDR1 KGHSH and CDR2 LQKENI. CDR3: CASSPPTGVSNQPQHF. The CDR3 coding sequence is TGTGCCAGCTCACCACCGACAGGGGTGAGCAATCAGCCCCAGCATTTT. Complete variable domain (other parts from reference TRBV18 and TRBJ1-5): NAGVMQNPRHLVRRRGQEARLRCSPMKGHSHVYWYRQLPEEGLKFMVYLQKENIIDESGMPKERFSAEFPKEGPSILRIQQVVRGDSAAYFCASSPPTGVSNQPQHFGDGTRLSIL.

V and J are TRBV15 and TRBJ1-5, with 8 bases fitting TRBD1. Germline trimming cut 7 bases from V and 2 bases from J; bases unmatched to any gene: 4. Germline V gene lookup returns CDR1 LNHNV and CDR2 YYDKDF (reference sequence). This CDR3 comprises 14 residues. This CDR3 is CATTAGGGNQPQHF. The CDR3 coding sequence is TGTGCCACCACGGCAGGGGGCGGCAATCAGCCCCAGCATTTT.

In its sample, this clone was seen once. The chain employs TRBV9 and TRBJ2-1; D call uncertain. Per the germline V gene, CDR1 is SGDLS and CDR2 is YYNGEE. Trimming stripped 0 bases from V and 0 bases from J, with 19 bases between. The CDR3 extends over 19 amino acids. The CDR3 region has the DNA TGTGCCAGCAGCGTAGATCCCCATCAGGCCCCCAGCTCCTACAATGAGCAGTTCTTC. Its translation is CASSVDPHQAPSSYNEQFF.

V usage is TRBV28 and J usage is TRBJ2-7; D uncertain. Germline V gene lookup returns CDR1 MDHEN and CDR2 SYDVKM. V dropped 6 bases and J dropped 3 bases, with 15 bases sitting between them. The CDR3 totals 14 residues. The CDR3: CASSPSNTYYEQYF. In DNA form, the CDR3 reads TGTGCCAGCAGCCCATCTAATACCTACTACGAGCAGTACTTC.

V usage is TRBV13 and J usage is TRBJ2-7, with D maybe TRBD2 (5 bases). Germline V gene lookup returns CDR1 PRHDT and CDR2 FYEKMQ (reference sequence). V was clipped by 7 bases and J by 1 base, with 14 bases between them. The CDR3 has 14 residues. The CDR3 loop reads CASKAARRSYEQYF. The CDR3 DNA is TGTGCCAGCAAGGCGGCCCGGAGGTCCTACGAGCAGTACTTC.

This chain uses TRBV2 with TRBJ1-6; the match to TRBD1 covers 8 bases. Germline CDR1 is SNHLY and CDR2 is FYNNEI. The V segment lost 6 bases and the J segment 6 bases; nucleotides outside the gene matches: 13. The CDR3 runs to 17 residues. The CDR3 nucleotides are TGTGCCAGCAGCGAAAAAGACAGGGGATGGGGTAATTCACCCCTCCACTTT. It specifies CASSEKDRGWGNSPLHF.

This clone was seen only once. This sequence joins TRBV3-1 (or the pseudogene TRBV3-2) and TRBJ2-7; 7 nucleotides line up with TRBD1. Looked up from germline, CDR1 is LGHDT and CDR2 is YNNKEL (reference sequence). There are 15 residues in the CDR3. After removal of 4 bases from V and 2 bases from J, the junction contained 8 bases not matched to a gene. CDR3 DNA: TGTGCCAGCAGCCTATCCCCCGGGACAGCCTACGAGCAGTACTTC. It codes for CASSLSPGTAYEQYF.

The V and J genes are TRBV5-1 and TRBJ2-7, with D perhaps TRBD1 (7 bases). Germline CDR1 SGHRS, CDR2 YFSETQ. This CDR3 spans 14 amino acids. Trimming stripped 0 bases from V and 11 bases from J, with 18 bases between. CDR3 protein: CASSLEGGQTRKYF. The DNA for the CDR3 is TGCGCCAGCAGCTTGGAGGGGGGACAGACGAGGAAGTACTTC.

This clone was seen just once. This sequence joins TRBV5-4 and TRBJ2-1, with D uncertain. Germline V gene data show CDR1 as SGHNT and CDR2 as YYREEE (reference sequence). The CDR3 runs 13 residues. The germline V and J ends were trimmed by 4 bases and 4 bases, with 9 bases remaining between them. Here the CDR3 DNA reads TGTGCCAGCAGCCCTGGGCCTTACAATGAGCAGTTCTTC. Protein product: CASSPGPYNEQFF.

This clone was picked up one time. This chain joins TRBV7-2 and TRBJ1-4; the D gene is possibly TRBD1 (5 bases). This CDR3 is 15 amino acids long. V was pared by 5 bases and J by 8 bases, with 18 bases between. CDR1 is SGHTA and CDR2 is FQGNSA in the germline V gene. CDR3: CASSEQASTAEKLFF. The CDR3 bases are TGTGCCAGCAGCGAACAAGCCTCGACAGCCGAAAAACTGTTTTTT.

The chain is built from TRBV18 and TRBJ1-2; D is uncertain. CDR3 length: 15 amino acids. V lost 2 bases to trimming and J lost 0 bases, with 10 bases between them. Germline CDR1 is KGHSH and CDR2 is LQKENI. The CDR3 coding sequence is TGTGCCAGCTCACCAGTCCCGGTTACTAACTATGGCTACACCTTC. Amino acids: CASSPVPVTNYGYTF.

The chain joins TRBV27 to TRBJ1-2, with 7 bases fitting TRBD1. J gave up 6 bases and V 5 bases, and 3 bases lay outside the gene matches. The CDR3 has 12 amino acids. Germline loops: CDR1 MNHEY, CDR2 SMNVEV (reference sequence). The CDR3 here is CASSTGQHGYTF. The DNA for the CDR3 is TGTGCCAGCAGTACGGGACAGCATGGCTACACCTTC.

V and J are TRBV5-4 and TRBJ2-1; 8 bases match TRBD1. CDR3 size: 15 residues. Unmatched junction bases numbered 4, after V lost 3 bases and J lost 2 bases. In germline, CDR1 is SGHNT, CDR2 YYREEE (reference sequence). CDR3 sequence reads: CASSSGQGPYNEQFF. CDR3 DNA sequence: TGTGCCAGCAGCTCAGGACAGGGTCCCTACAATGAGCAGTTCTTC.

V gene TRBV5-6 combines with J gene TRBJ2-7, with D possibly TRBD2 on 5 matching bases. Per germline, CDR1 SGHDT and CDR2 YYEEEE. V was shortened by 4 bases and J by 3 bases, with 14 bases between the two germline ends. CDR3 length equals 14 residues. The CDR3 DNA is TGTGCCAGCAGCCTTACGGGAAGAGGCTACGAGCAGTACTTC. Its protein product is CASSLTGRGYEQYF.

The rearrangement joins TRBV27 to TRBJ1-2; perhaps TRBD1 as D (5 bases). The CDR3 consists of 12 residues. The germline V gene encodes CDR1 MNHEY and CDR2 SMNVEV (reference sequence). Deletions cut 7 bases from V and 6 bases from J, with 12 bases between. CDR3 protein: CASTGGFDGYTF. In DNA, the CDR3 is TGTGCCAGCACGGGGGGATTCGATGGCTACACCTTC.

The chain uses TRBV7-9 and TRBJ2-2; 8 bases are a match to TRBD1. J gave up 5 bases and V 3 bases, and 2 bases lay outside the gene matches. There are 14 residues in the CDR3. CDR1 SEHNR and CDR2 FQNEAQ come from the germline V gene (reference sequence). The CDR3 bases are TGTGCCAGCAGCTTCCACAGGGGGACCGGGGAGCTGTTTTTT. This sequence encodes CASSFHRGTGELFF.

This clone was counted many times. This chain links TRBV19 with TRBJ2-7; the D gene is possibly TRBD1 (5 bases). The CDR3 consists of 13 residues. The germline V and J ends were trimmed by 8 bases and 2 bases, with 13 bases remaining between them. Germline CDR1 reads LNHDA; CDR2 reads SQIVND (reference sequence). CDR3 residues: CASSRTNAYEQYF. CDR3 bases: TGTGCCAGTTCCAGGACAAACGCCTACGAGCAGTACTTC.